This TCR beta chain was sequenced during a study of naive and memory T cell subsets. TCR cDNA received a 3' ligated oligonucleotide that carried a UMI. Reverse transcription used DNase-treated unsorted total RNA, aiming for roughly 1 to 1000 ng. The CDR3 spans 12 residues. The V and J ends lost 2 bases and 0 bases respectively, with 2 bases between them. The V gene's germline CDR1 is SQVTM and CDR2 ANQGSEA. The SP2 primer and nested alpha and beta constant region primers amplified ligated cDNA in four rounds. TCRdb re-called the UMI-ligation and nested PCR reads with MiXCR, one entry per CDR3 protein. Among approximately 30,000 distinct CDR3 sequences, about 5.2% were seen once, and the ten largest hold around 7.4%.

The sample was blood. This receptor was identified in an adult in good health. The chain carries TRBV29-1 and TRBJ2-4; unclear D gene. The CDR3 is CSVELAKNIQYF. The CDR3 DNA is TGCAGCGTTGAACTAGCCAAAAACATTCAGTACTTC.